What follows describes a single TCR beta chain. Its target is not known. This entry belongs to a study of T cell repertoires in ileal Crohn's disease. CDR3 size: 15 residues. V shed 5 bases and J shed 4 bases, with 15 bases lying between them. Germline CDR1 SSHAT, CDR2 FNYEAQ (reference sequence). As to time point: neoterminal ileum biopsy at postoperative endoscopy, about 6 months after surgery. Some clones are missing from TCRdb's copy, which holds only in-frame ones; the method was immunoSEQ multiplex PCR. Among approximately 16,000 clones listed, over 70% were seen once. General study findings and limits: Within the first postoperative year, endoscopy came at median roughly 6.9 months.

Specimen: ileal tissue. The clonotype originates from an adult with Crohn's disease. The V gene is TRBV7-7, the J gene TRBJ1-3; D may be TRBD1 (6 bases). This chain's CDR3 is CASSRGQGTGNTIYF. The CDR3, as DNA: TGTGCCAGCAGCCGAGGCCAGGGGACGGGAAACACCATATATTTT.